This TCR beta chain was retrieved from a study of blood T cell repertoires in COVID-19. Study-level background: COVID-19 samples, acute and convalescent, were from the United States, Italy and Spain. Sample material is recorded as cDNA or gDNA derived from T cells, B-cell-depleted T cells, or PBMCs.

Original handling: Reference gene primer amplification gave estimated nucleated cell counts. The assay was immunoSEQ multiplex PCR, and TCRdb's table has in-frame clones only and misses some. V, J and clone size reflect that table, while D and trimming were determined from the DNA. The data contain 300,000 or so clones, about 82% of them singletons. V gave up 1 base and J gave up 0 bases; unmatched junction bases: 5. This CDR3 spans 18 amino acids. Germline CDR1 LNHNV, CDR2 YYDKDF (reference sequence). This TCR came from a woman in her 50s with acute or convalescent COVID-19. The rearrangement uses TRBV15 and TRBJ1-6, with 8 bases that match TRBD1. Sequencing was performed on peripheral blood. CDR3 in amino acids: CATSRAFGTGSYNSPLHF. CDR3 DNA sequence: TGTGCCACCAGCAGAGCTTTCGGGACAGGCTCCTATAATTCACCCCTCCACTTT.